What follows are 20 T cell receptor beta chains derived from one specimen sequenced in a study of blood T cells in healthy people across ages. It was with a sample-barcoded 5' primer and a J-beta primer mix that a second PCR of about 6 to 11 cycles was run. TCRdb re-derived calls from the 5' RACE reads in MiXCR, one entry per CDR3 protein. The sample consists of about 640,000 distinct CDR3 sequences, approximately 30% of them appearing once. Input material: blood. Source of these receptors: a woman over 75 in good health.

This sequence joins TRBV28 and TRBJ2-7; TRBD1 aligns across 8 bases. The CDR3 has 14 amino acids. CDR1 is MDHEN, CDR2 SYDVKM, per germline. The ends lost 3 bases at V and 3 bases at J; junction bases unmatched: 4. The CDR3 region is CASSFWTGNYEQYF. DNA of the CDR3: TGTGCCAGCAGTTTTTGGACAGGGAACTACGAGCAGTACTTC.

This chain connects TRBV10-3 to TRBJ2-7; D uncertain. Germline V gives CDR1 ENHRY, CDR2 SYGVKD. CDR3 length: 15 residues. Trimming left V 0 bases short and J 0 bases short, with 9 bases between. The CDR3 is CAISESSQNSYEQYF. The CDR3 DNA is TGTGCCATCAGTGAGTCGAGTCAGAACTCCTACGAGCAGTACTTC.

This clonotype was found many times. The rearrangement joins TRBV7-9 to TRBJ1-1, with D unresolved. CDR3 length: 15 residues. The germline gives CDR1 SEHNR, CDR2 FQNEAQ (reference sequence). V was cut by 1 base and J by 3 bases, with 12 bases left in between. CDR3 amino acids: CASSLGHGRDTEAFF. As DNA, the CDR3 is TGTGCCAGCAGCTTAGGGCATGGTAGGGACACTGAAGCTTTCTTT. Filled out from reference TRBV7-9 and TRBJ1-1, the complete variable domain reads DTGVSQNPRHKITKRGQNVTFRCDPISEHNRLYWYRQTLGQGPEFLTYFQNEAQLEKSRLLSDRFSAERPKGSFSTLEIQRTEQGDSAMYLCASSLGHGRDTEAFFGQGTRLTVV.

This clonotype was seen at least ten times. V is TRBV15 and J is TRBJ2-3; D is undetermined. Germline V CDR1 and CDR2: LNHNV, YYDKDF (reference sequence). Trimming pared 2 bases from V and 0 bases from J, leaving 9 bases between. This CDR3 is built from 15 residues. The CDR3 sequence: CATSRRTDSTDTQYF. DNA for the CDR3: TGTGCCACCAGCAGAAGGACGGACAGCACAGATACGCAGTATTTT.

The chain links TRBV20-1 to TRBJ2-1, with TRBD2 identical over 10 bases. Germline values: CDR1 DFQATT, CDR2 SNEGSKA (reference sequence). This CDR3 is 16 amino acids long. Trimming cost V 4 bases and J 7 bases; bases outside gene matches: 13. The CDR3, as DNA: TGCAGTGCTATTAACCCTAGCGGGGGATCTAGGAATGAGCAGTTCTTC. Its translation: CSAINPSGGSRNEQFF.

On this clonotype: A read error may explain this, as a much larger clone is one base away. The chain is built from TRBV6-1 and TRBJ2-3; maybe TRBD2 (6 bases). CDR1 is MNHNS, CDR2 SASEGT, per germline. The CDR3 has 14 residues. V was pared by 7 bases and J by 2 bases, with 13 bases between. The CDR3 loop is CASIGAGSTDTQYF. The CDR3 region has the DNA TGTGCCAGCATCGGAGCGGGTTCCACAGATACGCAGTATTTT.

The chain employs TRBV20-1 and TRBJ2-5; 7 positions agree with TRBD1. The CDR3 has 13 amino acids. The trim removed 3 bases at V and 5 bases at J, leaving 6 bases unmatched. Germline V gives CDR1 DFQATT, CDR2 SNEGSKA (reference sequence). DNA of the CDR3: TGCAGTGCTAGTGACAGGGCTTGGGAGACCCAGTACTTC. Its translation: CSASDRAWETQYF.

The sample holds many counts of this clonotype. The V and J genes are TRBV28 and TRBJ2-7; TRBD1 matches at 8 bases. From germline, CDR1 is MDHEN and CDR2 SYDVKM. V was clipped by 6 bases and J by 7 bases; unmatched bases: 8. CDR3 size: 13 residues. The CDR3 is CASSETGVWEQYF. Here the CDR3 DNA reads TGTGCCAGCAGCGAGACAGGGGTATGGGAGCAGTACTTC.

Regarding this clonotype: Mismatch with germline at one junction end may stem from a read error. V gene TRBV4-3 combines with J gene TRBJ1-4, with 8 bases lining up with TRBD1. The CDR3 totals 17 residues. In germline, CDR1 is LGHNA, CDR2 YSLEER. The CDR3 loop is CASNQDKGTGINEKLFF. DNA of the CDR3: TGCGCCAGCAACCAAGATAAGGGGACAGGTATTAATGAAAAACTGTTTTTT.

The table lists this clonotype with a few counts. The J gene is TRBJ1-1, the V gene TRBV12-3 or TRBV12-4; TRBD1 aligns across 8 bases. J lost 5 bases, V lost 5 bases, and 13 bases had no gene match. The length of the CDR3 is 16 residues. CDR3 in amino acids: CASSPTQGAGRTEAFF. In DNA form, the CDR3 reads TGTGCCAGCAGTCCAACGCAGGGGGCAGGTCGAACTGAAGCTTTCTTT.

About this clonotype itself: Relative to the germline gene, one junction end is altered; a read error may explain this. The chain carries TRBV30 and TRBJ1-5; 10 nucleotides agree with TRBD1. Germline V gene data show CDR1 as GTSNPN and CDR2 as SVGIG (reference sequence). The CDR3 sequence is 16 residues long. The CDR3 region is CAWSASLGTGDQPQHF. CDR3 nucleotide sequence: TGTGCTTGGAGTGCGTCTCTTGGGACAGGGGATCAGCCCCAGCATTTT.

This clonotype was counted ten times or more. The V call is TRBV6-4, the J call TRBJ2-1; D is ambiguous. This CDR3 is built from 15 residues. In germline, CDR1 is MRHNA, CDR2 SNTAGT. The germline V and J ends were trimmed by 5 bases and 6 bases, with 17 bases remaining between them. CDR3 loop: CASSLGDADGNEQFF. As DNA, the CDR3 is TGTGCCAGCAGTCTTGGTGATGCTGATGGCAATGAGCAGTTCTTC.

This CDR3 is CASTQLGGKKLFF. The CDR3 DNA reads as TGTGCCAGCACCCAATTAGGGGGGAAAAAACTGTTTTTT. The chain carries TRBV6-1 and TRBJ1-4; D might be TRBD1 (6 bases). Per the germline V gene, CDR1 is MNHNS and CDR2 is SASEGT. V shed 7 bases and J shed 9 bases, with 15 bases lying between them. The CDR3 totals 13 residues.

Points on this clonotype: Relative to the germline gene, one junction end is altered; a read error may explain this. The V and J genes are TRBV7-8 and TRBJ2-4; D might be TRBD1 (5 bases). The length of the CDR3 is 16 residues. Germline CDR1 reads SGHVS; CDR2 reads FQNEAQ. CDR3 DNA sequence: TGTGCCAGCAGCGAGCCCAGGGAATTCGGCAAAAACATTCGGTACTTC. Its translation is CASSEPREFGKNIRYF.

This clonotype was seen at least ten times. The chain is built from TRBV7-2 and TRBJ2-7, with D possibly being TRBD1 or TRBD2 (5 bases each). Germline V gene data show CDR1 as SGHTA and CDR2 as FQGNSA. With 4 bases removed from V and 3 bases from J, the gap between germline ends came to 7 bases. CDR3 size: 12 residues. The CDR3 DNA follows: TGTGCCAGCAGCTCGGGGCTCTACGAGCAGTACTTC. This gives the protein CASSSGLYEQYF.

Notes on this clonotype: Since a much larger clone is just one base distant, this may be a read error. This chain connects TRBV5-1 to TRBJ2-7; 9 nucleotides match TRBD2. CDR3 length: 15 residues. The germline gives CDR1 SGHRS, CDR2 YFSETQ. With V trimmed by 4 bases and J by 7 bases, 12 bases remained unmatched. CDR3 bases: TGCGCCAGCAGCCCAGGGACTAGCCTGTACAATGAGCAGTACTTC. Translation: CASSPGTSLYNEQYF.

This clonotype showed up just a few times. CDR3 loop: CASSLGGPFEAFF. CDR3 nucleotide sequence: TGTGCCAGCAGTTTGGGCGGCCCGTTTGAAGCTTTCTTT. The chain carries TRBV12-3 or TRBV12-4 and TRBJ1-1; unclear D gene. V dropped 3 bases and J dropped 7 bases, with 12 bases sitting between them. The CDR3 runs 13 residues.

This clonotype has at least ten counts. V is TRBV12-3 or TRBV12-4 and J is TRBJ1-5; D is undetermined. This CDR3 contains 13 residues. Trimming took off 2 bases at V and 4 bases at J, with 6 bases between the two ends. CDR3 in amino acids: CASSLKGNQPQHF. The CDR3 DNA reads as TGTGCCAGCAGTTTAAAAGGGAATCAGCCCCAGCATTTT.

This clonotype was found many times. The rearrangement joins TRBV9 to TRBJ1-2; 7 bases fit TRBD1. The length of the CDR3 is 13 residues. J was trimmed by 8 bases and V by 4 bases; bases with no gene match: 8. Germline CDR1 is SGDLS and CDR2 is YYNGEE. CDR3 in DNA: TGTGCCAGCAGCACTACAGGGGTTTTGGGCTACACCTTC. This encodes CASSTTGVLGYTF.

This clonotype was seen many times. A read error may explain this, as a much larger clone is one base away. The chain links TRBV5-1 to TRBJ2-7; the D gene is possibly TRBD1 (6 bases). The CDR3 runs to 14 residues. The germline gives CDR1 SGHRS, CDR2 YFSETQ. V lost 3 bases, J lost 4 bases, and 14 bases lay in between. The CDR3 loop reads CASSWMGASYEQYF. CDR3 nucleotide sequence: TGCGCCAGCAGCTGGATGGGGGCTTCATACGAGCAGTACTTC.